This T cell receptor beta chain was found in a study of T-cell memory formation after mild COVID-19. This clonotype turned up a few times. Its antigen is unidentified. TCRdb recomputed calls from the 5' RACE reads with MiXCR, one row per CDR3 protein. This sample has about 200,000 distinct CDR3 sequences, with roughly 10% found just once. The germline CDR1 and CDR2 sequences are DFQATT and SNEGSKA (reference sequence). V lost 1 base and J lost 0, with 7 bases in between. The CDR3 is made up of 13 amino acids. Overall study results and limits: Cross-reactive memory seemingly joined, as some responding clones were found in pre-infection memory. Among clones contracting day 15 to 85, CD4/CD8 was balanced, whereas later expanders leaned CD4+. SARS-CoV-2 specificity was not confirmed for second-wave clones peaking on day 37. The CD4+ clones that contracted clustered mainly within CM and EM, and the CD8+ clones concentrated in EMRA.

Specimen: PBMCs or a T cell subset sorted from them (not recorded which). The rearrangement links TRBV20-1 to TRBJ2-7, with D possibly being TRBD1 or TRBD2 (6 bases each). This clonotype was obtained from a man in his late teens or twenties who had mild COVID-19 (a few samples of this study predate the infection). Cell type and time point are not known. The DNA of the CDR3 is TGCAGTGCTAGAGCGGGGGCCTCCTACGAGCAGTACTTC. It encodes CSARAGASYEQYF.